This T cell receptor beta chain was identified during a study of Graves' ophthalmopathy and Graves' hyperthyroidism. Germline loops: CDR1 MGHDK, CDR2 SYGVNS. The CDR3 length is 14 residues. Concerning this clonotype itself: What it recognizes is unknown.

From RNA, the CDR3 regions of TCR beta chains were amplified and sequenced. HTBI primers primed a first-round RT-PCR, and a second-round multiplex PCR followed. In TCRdb, the multiplex PCR reads were re-called with MiXCR into one record per CDR3 protein. Of 650,000 to 900,000 distinct CDR3 sequences listed, around 40% are singletons. Findings and limits, study-wide: Distinction of ophthalmopathy from stable hyperthyroidism by a 13-signature model reached 85% to 90% sensitivity and 81.08% specificity.

Orbital computed tomography, thyroid ultrasound, TRAb, serum thyroxine and clinical symptoms formed the basis of diagnosis. The sequencing input was peripheral blood. The rearrangement joins TRBV25-1 to TRBJ2-7; D is undetermined. The assigned J gene may be wrong: the sequence end matches TRBJ2-5 better. This TCR was sampled from an adult man with Graves' ophthalmopathy. CDR3 in DNA: TGTGCCAGCAGCCTAAAGTGGGAACAAGAGACCCAGTACTTC. Translation gives CASSLKWEQETQYF.